These 32 T cell receptor beta chains came from one sample sequenced in a study of blood T cell repertoires in COVID-19. Profiled with immunoSEQ multiplex PCR; TCRdb holds only in-frame clones, not every one. The sample lists 150,000 to 200,000 clones, 87% occurring once. Sequencing input: peripheral blood. The receptors derive from a man aged 60 to 69 with active or convalescent COVID-19.

This chain connects TRBV5-1 to TRBJ2-3; the D gene is possibly TRBD2 (6 bases). Trimming took 1 base from V and 2 from J, leaving 20 bases between them. Looked up from germline, CDR1 is SGHRS and CDR2 is YFSETQ. The CDR3 runs to 18 residues. In nucleotides, the CDR3 is TGCGCCAGCAGCTTGCTACCTCTAACGGGACTCGTCACAGATACGCAGTATTTT. Its translation: CASSLLPLTGLVTDTQYF.

Written as DNA, the CDR3 is TGTGCCAGCAGCTCGGGGAATAACTATGGCTACACCTTC. Translated, it gives CASSSGNNYGYTF. The chain is built from TRBV11-2 and TRBJ1-2; D gene ambiguous. CDR1 and CDR2 from the germline V gene are SGHAT and FQNNGV. CDR3 length: 13 residues. The V end was cut by 4 bases, the J end by 1 base, with 7 bases between. Together with reference TRBV11-2 and TRBJ1-2, the CDR3 gives the full variable domain: EAGVAQSPRYKIIEKRQSVAFWCNPISGHATLYWYQQILGQGPKLLIQFQNNGVVDDSQLPKDRFSAERLKGVDSTLKIQPAKLEDSAVYLCASSSGNNYGYTFGSGTRLTVV.

This clone appeared a single time. The J gene is TRBJ2-3, the V gene TRBV3-1 (or the pseudogene TRBV3-2); tentative D call: TRBD2 (6 bases). The CDR3 runs to 16 residues. V lost 4 bases and J lost 6, with 20 bases in between. Germline CDR1 and CDR2: LGHDT and YNNKEL (reference sequence). This CDR3 is CASSRKVTGVGDTQYF. The CDR3 nucleotides are TGTGCCAGCAGCCGAAAGGTTACGGGGGTGGGGGATACGCAGTATTTT.

The chain recombines TRBV5-4 with TRBJ2-3; tentative D call: TRBD2 (5 bases). Germline V gene sequence: CDR1 SGHNT, CDR2 YYREEE (reference sequence). The CDR3 sequence is 14 residues long. Trimming removed 10 bases at V and 2 bases at J, with 17 bases between. This CDR3 reads CAHREGLHTDTQYF. The CDR3 region has the DNA TGTGCCCACCGAGAGGGCCTCCACACAGATACGCAGTATTTT.

The J gene is TRBJ2-3, the V gene TRBV2, with 9 bases lining up with TRBD1. The V segment lost 7 bases and the J segment 14 bases; nucleotides outside the gene matches: 10. The germline gives CDR1 SNHLY, CDR2 FYNNEI. CDR3 length: 12 amino acids. CDR3: CASNLQGALWYF. In DNA form, the CDR3 reads TGTGCCAGCAACCTACAGGGGGCGCTTTGGTATTTT.

The CDR3 DNA is TGCGCCAGCAGCTTGAACACTAACTATGGCTACACCTTC. Protein: CASSLNTNYGYTF. The gene calls are TRBV5-1 and TRBJ1-2; D is unclear. V was pared by 1 base and J by 0 bases, with 4 bases between. The CDR3 sequence is 13 residues long. Germline CDR1 SGHRS, CDR2 YFSETQ.

The chain carries TRBV4-1 and TRBJ2-6; perhaps TRBD1 as D (7 bases). The germline V gene encodes CDR1 MGHRA and CDR2 YSYEKL. The V end lost 4 bases, the J end lost 0 bases, and 19 bases lay between the germline ends. The CDR3 loop spans 19 amino acids. The DNA for the CDR3 is TGCGCCAGCAGCCCCTACAGGGGTTCGGGGGTCTCTGGGGCCAACGTCCTGACTTTC. Its protein is CASSPYRGSGVSGANVLTF.

This chain links TRBV23-1 with TRBJ2-7; the D is unclear. TRBV23-1 is recorded as an ORF, its role being uncertain. V was shortened by 4 bases and J by 2 bases, with 12 bases between the two germline ends. CDR3 size: 14 residues. CDR3 nucleotide sequence: TGCGCCAGCAGTCCAAATTCACAGCCCTACGAGCAGTACTTC. Translated, it gives CASSPNSQPYEQYF.

The V gene is TRBV3-1 (or the pseudogene TRBV3-2), the J gene TRBJ1-5; TRBD1 might be the D (5 bases). V lost 1 base and J lost 9, with 7 bases in between. CDR1 and CDR2 (germline): LGHDT, YNNKEL (reference sequence). There are 12 residues in the CDR3. Here the CDR3 DNA reads TGTGCCAGCAGCCAAGGGGGGGGGCCCCAGCATTTT. It encodes CASSQGGGPQHF.

The chain is built from TRBV6-5 and TRBJ1-6, with TRBD1 identical over 8 bases. Germline V gene lookup returns CDR1 MNHEY and CDR2 SVGAGI. The CDR3 runs 15 residues. V trimming: 0 bases; J trimming: 14 bases; junction bases outside the gene matches: 9. CDR3 DNA sequence: TGTGCCAGCAGTTACTCATCCAGGGGGCTTAGTGCCCTCCACTTT. Translation gives CASSYSSRGLSALHF.

Written as DNA, the CDR3 is TGTGCCATCAGTGAGTCGAGCAGCACAGATACGCAGTATTTT. Protein sequence: CAISESSSTDTQYF. The gene calls are TRBV10-3 and TRBJ2-3; D ambiguous. The CDR3 is 14 residues long. V shed 0 bases and J shed 0 bases, with 4 bases lying between them. Germline CDR1 ENHRY, CDR2 SYGVKD.

This clone appeared a few times. This chain links TRBV2 with TRBJ1-2, with D maybe TRBD1 (5 bases). Per the germline V gene, CDR1 is SNHLY and CDR2 is FYNNEI. V was trimmed by 6 bases and J by 2 bases, leaving 10 bases between them. There are 13 residues in the CDR3. The DNA of the CDR3 is TGTGCCAGCAGCTTCGACAGCAACTATGGCTACACCTTC. It codes for CASSFDSNYGYTF.

The chain has TRBV7-9 and TRBJ2-7; D is ambiguous. CDR3 length: 14 residues. Looked up from germline, CDR1 is SEHNR and CDR2 is FQNEAQ (reference sequence). Trimming removed 6 bases at V and 6 bases at J, with 18 bases between. The CDR3 loop reads CASSTDQVSPEQYF. For the CDR3, the DNA is TGTGCCAGCAGTACCGACCAGGTCTCCCCCGAGCAGTACTTC. The variable domain in full, with the rest retrieved from reference TRBV7-9 and TRBJ2-7, is DTGVSQNPRHKITKRGQNVTFRCDPISEHNRLYWYRQTLGQGPEFLTYFQNEAQLEKSRLLSDRFSAERPKGSFSTLEIQRTEQGDSAMYLCASSTDQVSPEQYFGPGTRLTVT.

The genes are TRBV6-5 and TRBJ1-1; weak D call: TRBD1 (5 bases). Germline V CDR1 and CDR2: MNHEY, SVGAGI. This CDR3 spans 13 amino acids. Between the trimmed V and J ends, which lost 0 bases and 7 bases, there was a span of 9 bases. CDR3 in DNA: TGTGCCAGCAGTTACTCGGGGCACAGTGAAGCTTTCTTT. It codes for CASSYSGHSEAFF.

The chain links TRBV4-2 to TRBJ2-1, with 12 bases aligning to TRBD2. The V and J ends lost 5 bases and 5 bases, in that order; junction bases with no gene match: 4. CDR3 size: 15 residues. Germline V CDR1 and CDR2: LGHNA, YNFKEQ. This CDR3 is CASSLGLAGHNEQFF. In DNA, the CDR3 is TGTGCCAGCAGCTTAGGACTAGCGGGGCACAATGAGCAGTTCTTC.

A word on this clone: Other nucleotide sequences from this sample produce the same CDR3. The J gene is TRBJ2-3, the V gene TRBV5-1; TRBD2 agrees at 7 bases. Unmatched junction bases numbered 0, after V lost 2 bases and J lost 0 bases. CDR1 SGHRS and CDR2 YFSETQ come from the germline V gene. The CDR3 sequence is 14 residues long. CDR3 sequence reads: CASSFGGSTDTQYF. In nucleotides, the CDR3 is TGCGCCAGCAGCTTCGGGGGGAGCACAGATACGCAGTATTTT.

This clone was detected only once. This sequence joins TRBV4-1 and TRBJ2-1, with 8 bases aligning to TRBD1. Trimming at V came to 1 base and at J to 4 bases, leaving 6 bases not matched to a gene. CDR3 length: 16 amino acids. CDR1 is MGHRA, CDR2 YSYEKL, per germline. CDR3 loop: CASSQVAGGLYNEQFF. The CDR3 nucleotides read TGCGCCAGCAGCCAAGTTGCAGGGGGCCTTTACAATGAGCAGTTCTTC.

The chain links TRBV5-1 to TRBJ2-7; the D is unclear. CDR1 and CDR2 (germline): SGHRS, YFSETQ. V gave up 0 bases and J gave up 2 bases, with 12 bases separating them. The CDR3 length is 15 residues. CDR3 nucleotides: TGCGCCAGCAGCTTGGCACCCTCAAGCGCCTACGAGCAGTACTTC. Protein sequence: CASSLAPSSAYEQYF.

V and J are TRBV6-1 and TRBJ2-5; 10 nucleotides match TRBD1. V trimming: 2 bases; J trimming: 4 bases; junction bases outside the gene matches: 4. Germline V gene sequence: CDR1 MNHNS, CDR2 SASEGT. The CDR3 consists of 15 residues. CDR3 sequence: CASSERGTGVETQYF. The DNA of the CDR3 is TGTGCCAGCAGTGAACGTGGGACAGGGGTAGAGACCCAGTACTTC.

This clone was seen only a few times. The chain joins TRBV11-2 to TRBJ2-7; 12 nucleotides agree with TRBD1. The CDR3 is 17 amino acids. Germline V gene sequence: CDR1 SGHAT, CDR2 FQNNGV. J lost 4 bases, V lost 5 bases, and 12 bases had no gene match. In nucleotides, the CDR3 is TGTGCCAGCAGCCCCGGTGGGACAGGGGGCTCCCCTTACGAGCAGTACTTC. Amino acid sequence: CASSPGGTGGSPYEQYF.

The genes are TRBV6-1 and TRBJ2-1; 9 bases fit TRBD2. There are 16 residues in the CDR3. CDR1 MNHNS and CDR2 SASEGT come from the germline V gene. V was pared by 3 bases and J by 0 bases, with 3 bases of the junction left unmatched. CDR3 residues: CASSDHSGGSYNEQFF. As DNA, the CDR3 is TGTGCCAGCAGTGACCATAGCGGGGGCTCCTACAATGAGCAGTTCTTC.

The chain links TRBV24-1 to TRBJ2-3; D possibly corresponds to TRBD2 (6 bases). Between the trimmed V and J ends, which lost 3 bases and 5 bases, there was a span of 8 bases. The germline CDR1 and CDR2 sequences are KGHDR and SFDVKD. CDR3 length: 13 amino acids. The CDR3 DNA reads TGTGCCACCAGTGATGTGGGACTAGATACGCAGTATTTT. It yields the protein CATSDVGLDTQYF.

The V and J genes are TRBV28 and TRBJ1-2, with TRBD1 matching over 7 bases. This CDR3 spans 14 amino acids. Germline V gene data show CDR1 as MDHEN and CDR2 as SYDVKM. The J segment lost 0 bases and the V segment lost 5 bases, leaving 3 bases of the junction unmatched. CDR3 region: CASSPGTANYGYTF. The CDR3 DNA sequence: TGTGCCAGCAGTCCCGGGACAGCTAACTATGGCTACACCTTC.

J is TRBJ1-5 and V is TRBV11-1; D call uncertain. The CDR3 is made up of 13 amino acids. The V end was cut by 2 bases, the J end by 2 bases, with 4 bases between. Germline values: CDR1 SGHAT, CDR2 FQDESV (reference sequence). The CDR3 loop reads CASSLSGNQPQHF. CDR3 coding DNA: TGTGCCAGCAGCTTATCTGGCAATCAGCCCCAGCATTTT.

This sequence joins TRBV15 and TRBJ2-5; 16 bases are a match to TRBD2. CDR1 and CDR2 from the germline V gene are LNHNV and YYDKDF (reference sequence). The CDR3 is 19 amino acids. Trimming at V came to 3 bases and at J to 1 base, leaving 8 bases not matched to a gene. The CDR3, as DNA: TGTGCCACCAGCAGTCCCGGGACTAGCGGGGGGGCCGGCCAAGAGACCCAGTACTTC. Amino acids: CATSSPGTSGGAGQETQYF. Full variable domain (rest looked up from reference TRBV15 and TRBJ2-5): DAMVIQNPRYQVTQFGKPVTLSCSQTLNHNVMYWYQQKSSQAPKLLFHYYDKDFNNEADTPDNFQSRRPNTSFCFLDIRSPGLGDTAMYLCATSSPGTSGGAGQETQYFGPGTRLLVL.

This clone was seen once. The chain is built from TRBV15 and TRBJ2-1; possibly TRBD1 for D (7 bases). Germline V gene data show CDR1 as LNHNV and CDR2 as YYDKDF (reference sequence). CDR3 length equals 15 residues. Trimming left V 4 bases short and J 9 bases short, with 19 bases between. This chain's CDR3 is CATSTTRGTEGEQFF. The CDR3 DNA is TGTGCCACCAGCACAACCCGGGGGACAGAGGGTGAGCAGTTCTTC. The complete variable domain, with remaining parts taken from reference TRBV15 and TRBJ2-1, reads DAMVIQNPRYQVTQFGKPVTLSCSQTLNHNVMYWYQQKSSQAPKLLFHYYDKDFNNEADTPDNFQSRRPNTSFCFLDIRSPGLGDTAMYLCATSTTRGTEGEQFFGPGTRLTVL.

The gene calls are TRBV29-1 and TRBJ2-3, with D possibly TRBD1 on 7 matching bases. CDR3 length: 13 amino acids. Trimming cost V 7 bases and J 3 bases, with 14 bases left between them. Germline assignment: CDR1 SQVTM and CDR2 ANQGSEA. The CDR3 DNA is TGCAGCGCCGCGGAGGGACAGACAGATACGCAGTATTTT. It translates to CSAAEGQTDTQYF.

The rearrangement uses TRBV19 and TRBJ1-5; 10 positions match TRBD1. CDR1 is LNHDA, CDR2 SQIVND, per germline (reference sequence). CDR3 length: 16 amino acids. V shed 5 bases and J 4 bases; nucleotides not matched to a gene: 8. The CDR3 is CASSPQDRGSNQPQHF. CDR3 in DNA: TGTGCCAGTAGTCCCCAGGACAGGGGGTCGAATCAGCCCCAGCATTTT. The full variable domain, its missing parts supplied by reference TRBV19 and TRBJ1-5, is DGGITQSPKYLFRKEGQNVTLSCEQNLNHDAMYWYRQDPGQGLRLIYYSQIVNDFQKGDIAEGYSVSREKKESFPLTVTSAQKNPTAFYLCASSPQDRGSNQPQHFGDGTRLSIL.

This chain joins TRBV29-1 and TRBJ1-4; 8 positions agree with TRBD1. In germline, CDR1 is SQVTM, CDR2 ANQGSEA. The CDR3 length is 15 residues. The trim removed 4 bases at V and 2 bases at J, leaving 6 bases unmatched. The CDR3 region is CSVGETGATNEKLFF. As DNA, the CDR3 is TGCAGCGTTGGGGAGACAGGGGCGACTAATGAAAAACTGTTTTTT.

The rearrangement joins TRBV5-6 to TRBJ2-2; D not certain. Between the trimmed V and J ends, which lost 4 bases and 6 bases, there was a span of 13 bases. The CDR3 totals 14 residues. Germline CDR1 and CDR2: SGHDT and YYEEEE. CDR3 residues: CASSKRPEAGELFF. The CDR3 nucleotides are TGTGCCAGCAGCAAGCGACCGGAAGCCGGGGAGCTGTTTTTT.

The chain uses TRBV5-4 and TRBJ1-6; possibly TRBD1 for D (5 bases). The CDR3 has 14 residues. Germline CDR1 and CDR2: SGHNT and YYREEE (reference sequence). Trimming removed 1 base from V and 6 bases from J, with 8 bases in between. CDR3 region: CASSLRGGNSPLHF. DNA of the CDR3: TGTGCCAGCAGCTTGCGGGGGGGTAATTCACCCCTCCACTTT.

The chain joins TRBV6-4 to TRBJ1-2; possibly TRBD1 for D (6 bases). The CDR3 length is 13 residues. Germline V gene sequence: CDR1 MRHNA, CDR2 SNTAGT. The V gene lost 4 bases and the J gene lost 7 bases, with 13 bases spanning the gap. The CDR3 protein is CASSAGGRTGYTF. As DNA, the CDR3 is TGTGCCAGCAGTGCCGGGGGGCGAACTGGCTACACCTTC.